Listed here is a single T cell receptor beta chain. On cycle 4 day 1 and cycle 7 day 1, as well as at baseline, blood was sampled. CDR1 is SGHTA, CDR2 FQGNSA, per germline. CDR3 length: 15 residues. Trimming stripped 3 bases from V and 4 bases from J, with 12 bases between. These data are taken from a study of OX40 agonist ivuxolimab in advanced cancers. Study-level information: A diagnosis of hepatocellular carcinoma, melanoma, renal cell or head and neck cancer was present in dose-escalation patients. Antecedent anti-PD-1, anti-PD-L1 or anti-CTLA-4 therapy was permissible, with roughly 40% having received some.

Clones were read by immunoSEQ multiplex PCR, and TCRdb kept only the in-frame ones, dropping some. The sample has 60,000 or so clones; approximately 88% are singletons. The sequence derives from an adult with an advanced solid tumor such as melanoma, head and neck, liver or kidney cancer. The starting material was CD4+ or CD8+ T cells sorted from blood, obtained in a trial of the OX40 agonist ivuxolimab. V and J are TRBV7-2 and TRBJ2-2; the D gene is possibly TRBD1 (6 bases). The CDR3 here is CASSFPQGRTGELFF. The DNA for the CDR3 is TGTGCCAGCAGCTTCCCCCAGGGGCGCACCGGGGAGCTGTTTTTT.